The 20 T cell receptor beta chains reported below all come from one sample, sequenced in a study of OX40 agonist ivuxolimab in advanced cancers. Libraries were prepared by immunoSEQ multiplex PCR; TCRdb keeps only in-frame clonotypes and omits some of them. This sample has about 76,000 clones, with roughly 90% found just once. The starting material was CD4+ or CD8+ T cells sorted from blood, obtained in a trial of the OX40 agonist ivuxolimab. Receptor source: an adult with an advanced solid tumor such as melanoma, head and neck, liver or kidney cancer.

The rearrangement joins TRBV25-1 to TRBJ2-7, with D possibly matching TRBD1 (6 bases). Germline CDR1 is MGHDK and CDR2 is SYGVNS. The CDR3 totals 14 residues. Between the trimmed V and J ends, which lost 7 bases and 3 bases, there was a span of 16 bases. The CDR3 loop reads CASTRTGSGYEQYF. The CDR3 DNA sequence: TGTGCCAGCACTAGAACAGGGTCGGGCTACGAGCAGTACTTC.

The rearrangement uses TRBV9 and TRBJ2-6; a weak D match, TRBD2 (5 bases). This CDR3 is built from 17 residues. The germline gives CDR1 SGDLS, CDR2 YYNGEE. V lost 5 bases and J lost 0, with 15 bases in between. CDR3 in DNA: TGTGCCAGCAGTCTAACAGCGGTTACCTCTGGGGCCAACGTCCTGACTTTC. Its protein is CASSLTAVTSGANVLTF.

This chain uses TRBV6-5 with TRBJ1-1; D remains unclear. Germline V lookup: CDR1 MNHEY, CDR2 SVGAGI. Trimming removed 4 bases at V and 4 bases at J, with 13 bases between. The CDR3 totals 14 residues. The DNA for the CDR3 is TGTGCCAGCAGTTCTCAATCGATGGGCACTGAAGCTTTCTTT. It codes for CASSSQSMGTEAFF.

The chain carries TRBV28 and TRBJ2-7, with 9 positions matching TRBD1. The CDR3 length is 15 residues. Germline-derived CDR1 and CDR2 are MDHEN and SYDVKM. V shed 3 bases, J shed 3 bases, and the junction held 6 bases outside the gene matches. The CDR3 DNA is TGTGCCAGCAGTTTCCCCGGGACAGGGAACTACGAGCAGTACTTC. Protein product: CASSFPGTGNYEQYF.

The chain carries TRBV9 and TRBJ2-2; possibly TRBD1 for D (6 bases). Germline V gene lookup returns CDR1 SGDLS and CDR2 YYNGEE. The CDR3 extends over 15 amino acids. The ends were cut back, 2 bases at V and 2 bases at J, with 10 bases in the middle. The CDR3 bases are TGTGCCAGCAGCGTCCATGGGGGCAACACCGGGGAGCTGTTTTTT. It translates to CASSVHGGNTGELFF.

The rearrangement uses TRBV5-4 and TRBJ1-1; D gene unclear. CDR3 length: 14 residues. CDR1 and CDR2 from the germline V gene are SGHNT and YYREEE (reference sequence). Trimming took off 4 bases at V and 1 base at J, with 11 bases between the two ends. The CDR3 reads CASSPPTENTEAFF. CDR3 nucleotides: TGTGCCAGCAGCCCCCCAACAGAGAACACTGAAGCTTTCTTT.

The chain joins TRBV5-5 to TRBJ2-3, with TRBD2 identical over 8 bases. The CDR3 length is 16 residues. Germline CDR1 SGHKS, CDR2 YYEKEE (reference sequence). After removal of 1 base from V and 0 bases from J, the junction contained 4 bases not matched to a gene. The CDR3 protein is CASSLREGTSTDTQYF. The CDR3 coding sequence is TGTGCCAGCAGCTTGCGGGAGGGCACTAGCACAGATACGCAGTATTTT.

DNA of the CDR3: TGTGCCAGCGGTAGAGACTCTGGCGGGGAGCTGTTTTTT. Translated: CASGRDSGGELFF. V gene TRBV11-3 combines with J gene TRBJ2-2; D gene unclear. The CDR3 runs to 13 residues. V lost 8 bases to trimming and J lost 7 bases, with 14 bases between them. The germline gives CDR1 SGHNT, CDR2 YENEEA. Combining the CDR3 with reference TRBV11-3 and TRBJ2-2 gives the whole variable domain EAGVVQSPRYKIIEKKQPVAFWCNPISGHNTLYWYLQNLGQGPELLIRYENEEAVDDSQLPKDRFSAERLKGVDSTLKIQPAELGDSAVYLCASGRDSGGELFFGEGSRLTVL.

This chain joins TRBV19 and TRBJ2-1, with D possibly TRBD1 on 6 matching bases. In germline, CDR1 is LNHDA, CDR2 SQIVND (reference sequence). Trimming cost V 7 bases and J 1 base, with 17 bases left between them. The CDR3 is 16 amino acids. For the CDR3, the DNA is TGTGCCAGTACTCCCTACGGGACACCATCCTACAATGAGCAGTTCTTC. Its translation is CASTPYGTPSYNEQFF.

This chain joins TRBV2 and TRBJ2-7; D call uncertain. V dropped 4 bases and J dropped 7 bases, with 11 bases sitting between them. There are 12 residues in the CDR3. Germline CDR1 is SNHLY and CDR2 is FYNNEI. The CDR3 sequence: CASSGNSWEQYF. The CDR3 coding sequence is TGTGCCAGCAGTGGGAACTCTTGGGAGCAGTACTTC.

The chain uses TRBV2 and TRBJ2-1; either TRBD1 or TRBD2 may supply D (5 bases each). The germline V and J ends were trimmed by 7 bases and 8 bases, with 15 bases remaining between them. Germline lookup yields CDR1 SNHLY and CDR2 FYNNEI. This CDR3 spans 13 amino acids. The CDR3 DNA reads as TGTGCCAGCATAGGACCGCAGGGAGATGAGCAGTTCTTC. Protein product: CASIGPQGDEQFF.

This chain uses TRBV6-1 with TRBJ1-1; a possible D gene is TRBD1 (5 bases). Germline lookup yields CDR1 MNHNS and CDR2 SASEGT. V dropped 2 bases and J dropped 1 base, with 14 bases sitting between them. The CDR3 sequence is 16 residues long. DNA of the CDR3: TGTGCCAGCAGTGAAACACATGGGGGGAAGAACACTGAAGCTTTCTTT. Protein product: CASSETHGGKNTEAFF.

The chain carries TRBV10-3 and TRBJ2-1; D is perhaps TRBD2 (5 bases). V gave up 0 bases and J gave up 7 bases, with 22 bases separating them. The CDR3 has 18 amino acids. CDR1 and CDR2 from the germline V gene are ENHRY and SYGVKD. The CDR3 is CAISESNPGSADRNEQFF. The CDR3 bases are TGTGCCATCAGTGAGTCGAACCCGGGGTCGGCCGACCGGAATGAGCAGTTCTTC.

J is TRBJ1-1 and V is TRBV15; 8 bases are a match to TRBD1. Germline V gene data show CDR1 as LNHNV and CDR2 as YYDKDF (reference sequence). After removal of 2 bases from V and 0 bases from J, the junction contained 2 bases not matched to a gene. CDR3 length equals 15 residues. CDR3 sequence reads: CATSRQGAMNTEAFF. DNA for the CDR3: TGTGCCACCAGCAGACAGGGGGCGATGAACACTGAAGCTTTCTTT.

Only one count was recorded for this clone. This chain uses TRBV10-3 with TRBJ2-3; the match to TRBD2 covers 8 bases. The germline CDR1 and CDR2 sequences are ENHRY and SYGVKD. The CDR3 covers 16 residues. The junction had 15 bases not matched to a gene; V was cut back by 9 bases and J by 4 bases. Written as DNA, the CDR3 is TGTGCCATAAGGCCGGGACTAGAGATTTCCGCAGATACGCAGTATTTT. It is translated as CAIRPGLEISADTQYF.

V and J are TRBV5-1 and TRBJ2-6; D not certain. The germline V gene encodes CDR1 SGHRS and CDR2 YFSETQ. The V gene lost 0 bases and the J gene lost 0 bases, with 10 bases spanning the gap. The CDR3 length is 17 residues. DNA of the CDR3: TGCGCCAGCAGCTTGGGCAGAATATACTCTGGGGCCAACGTCCTGACTTTC. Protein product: CASSLGRIYSGANVLTF. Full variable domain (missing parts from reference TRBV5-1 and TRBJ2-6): KAGVTQTPRYLIKTRGQQVTLSCSPISGHRSVSWYQQTPGQGLQFLFEYFSETQRNKGNFPGRFSGRQFSNSRSEMNVSTLELGDSALYLCASSLGRIYSGANVLTFGAGSRLTVL.

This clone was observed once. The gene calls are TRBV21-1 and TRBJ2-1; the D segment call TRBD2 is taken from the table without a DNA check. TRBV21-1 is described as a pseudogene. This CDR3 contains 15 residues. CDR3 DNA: TGTGCCAGCAGCAACGGGCGGGGCTCCTACAATGAGCAGTTCTTC. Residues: CASSNGRGSYNEQFF.

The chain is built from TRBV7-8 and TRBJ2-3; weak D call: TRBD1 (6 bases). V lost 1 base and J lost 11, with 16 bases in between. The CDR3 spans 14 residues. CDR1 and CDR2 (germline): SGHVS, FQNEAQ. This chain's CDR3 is CASSLEARGNGQYF. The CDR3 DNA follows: TGTGCCAGCAGCTTAGAGGCCAGGGGAAACGGGCAGTATTTT.

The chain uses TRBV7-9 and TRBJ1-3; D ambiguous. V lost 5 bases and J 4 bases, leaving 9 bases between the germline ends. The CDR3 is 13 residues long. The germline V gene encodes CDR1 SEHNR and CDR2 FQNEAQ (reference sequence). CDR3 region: CASSLILGNTIYF. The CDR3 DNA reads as TGTGCCAGCAGCCTCATATTGGGAAACACCATATATTTT.

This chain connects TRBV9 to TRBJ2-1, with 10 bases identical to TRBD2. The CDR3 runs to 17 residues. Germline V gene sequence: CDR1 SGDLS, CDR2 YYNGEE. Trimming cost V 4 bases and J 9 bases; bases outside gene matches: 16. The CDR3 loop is CASSPRSLSGRAPEQFF. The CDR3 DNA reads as TGTGCCAGCAGCCCTAGGAGCCTCAGCGGGAGGGCCCCTGAGCAGTTCTTC.